This T cell receptor beta chain was captured by sequencing in a study of cytomegalovirus exposure and HLA in healthy donors. General study results and limits: Based on reports, TCR beta sequences accurately predicted HLA-A and HLA-B alleles for most subjects. Some TCR beta chains (164 of them) were listed as cytomegalovirus-associated. TCR beta chain V- and J-gene trimming was linked, in a later analysis, to a missense variant in DCLRE1C.

The CDR3 length is 15 residues. Per the germline V gene, CDR1 is SNHLY and CDR2 is FYNNEI. The V and J ends lost 2 bases and 3 bases, in that order; junction bases with no gene match: 6. Worth noting for this clone: Its antigen is unidentified.

13 Jbeta primers and 60 Vbeta primers were used for the PCR. Original data processing: A later analysis tallied approximately 80 million unique TCR beta chains, roughly 11 million of them shared. TCRdb's table, derived via immunoSEQ multiplex PCR, lists solely in-frame clones and lacks some. Clone size and the V and J calls come from that table; the DNA yielded D and trimming. Here the sample table reports fewer than 130,000 clones. What was sequenced was PBMCs. The rearrangement links TRBV2 to TRBJ1-2, with TRBD1 matching over 7 bases. The clonotype comes from a man over 45 in good health and CMV-seronegative. Written as DNA, the CDR3 is TGTGCCAGCAGTGAATCCGCAGGGGGAGACTATGGCTACACCTTC. Its translation is CASSESAGGDYGYTF. The whole variable domain, filled in from reference TRBV2 and TRBJ1-2, reads EPEVTQTPSHQVTQMGQEVILRCVPISNHLYFYWYRQILGQKVEFLVSFYNNEISEKSEIFDDQFSVERPDGSNFTLKIRSTKLEDSAMYFCASSESAGGDYGYTFGSGTRLTVV.